These 6 T cell receptor beta chains were sequenced from one sample in a study of T cell changes during pregnancy in multiple sclerosis. The protocol was immunoSEQ multiplex PCR, while the TCRdb copy is restricted to in-frame clones and leaves out a portion. The table shows approximately 85,000 clones, with roughly 90% occurring only once. Here the sequenced sample was peripheral blood, taken in the first trimester of pregnancy. Receptor source: a female donor with multiple sclerosis, enrolled in a pregnancy study.

The CDR3 protein is CASSFLAGGPPDTQYF. In DNA form, the CDR3 reads TGTGCCAGCAGTTTCCTAGCGGGAGGGCCCCCAGATACGCAGTATTTT. The chain carries TRBV27 and TRBJ2-3; TRBD2 aligns across 12 bases. V shed 3 bases, J shed 4 bases, and the junction held 5 bases outside the gene matches. Germline CDR1 reads MNHEY; CDR2 reads SMNVEV (reference sequence). CDR3 length: 16 residues.

Comment on this clone: A junction boundary mismatches the germline segment, possibly from a read error. The chain has TRBV10-3 and TRBJ2-7; D ambiguous. The length of the CDR3 is 13 residues. Germline V gene data show CDR1 as ENHRY and CDR2 as SYGVKD. The CDR3 is CAIGEARAYEQYF. CDR3 nucleotides: TGTGCCATCGGTGAGGCGCGAGCCTACGAGCAGTACTTC.

V is TRBV7-3 and J is TRBJ2-2; TRBD2 aligns across 12 bases. The V segment lost 1 base and the J segment 2 bases; nucleotides outside the gene matches: 5. This CDR3 has 18 residues. Germline V lookup: CDR1 SGHTA, CDR2 FQGTGA. CDR3: CASSLKTSGGLNTGELFF. CDR3 coding DNA: TGTGCCAGCAGCTTAAAGACTAGCGGGGGCCTTAACACCGGGGAGCTGTTTTTT. Combining the CDR3 with reference TRBV7-3 and TRBJ2-2 gives the whole variable domain GAGVSQTPSNKVTEKGKYVELRCDPISGHTALYWYRQSLGQGPEFLIYFQGTGAADDSGLPNDRFFAVRPEGSVSTLKIQRTERGDSAVYLCASSLKTSGGLNTGELFFGEGSRLTVL.

The chain couples TRBV7-9 to TRBJ2-1, with D uncertain. The CDR3 runs to 13 residues. Per the germline V gene, CDR1 is SEHNR and CDR2 is FQNEAQ (reference sequence). V lost 2 bases to trimming and J lost 5 bases, with 7 bases between them. The CDR3 protein is CASSLFTDNEQFF. DNA for the CDR3: TGTGCCAGCAGCTTATTCACAGACAATGAGCAGTTCTTC. The whole variable domain, remainder taken from reference TRBV7-9 and TRBJ2-1, is DTGVSQNPRHKITKRGQNVTFRCDPISEHNRLYWYRQTLGQGPEFLTYFQNEAQLEKSRLLSDRFSAERPKGSFSTLEIQRTEQGDSAMYLCASSLFTDNEQFFGPGTRLTVL.

V usage is TRBV11-1 and J usage is TRBJ1-3; 9 bases agree with TRBD1. There are 15 residues in the CDR3. Trimming removed 5 bases from V and 4 bases from J; junction bases left unmatched: 6. CDR1 is SGHAT and CDR2 is FQDESV in the germline V gene (reference sequence). The CDR3 spells CASSRRGTGGNTIYF. Written as DNA, the CDR3 is TGTGCCAGCAGCCGCCGCGGGACAGGGGGAAACACCATATATTTT.

The chain's CDR3 is CASSSQRPSTQYF. CDR3 DNA: TGTGCCAGCAGTTCCCAACGCCCTAGTACGCAGTACTTC. The rearrangement joins TRBV6-5 to TRBJ2-7; no reliable D call. CDR3 length: 13 amino acids. Germline V gene lookup returns CDR1 MNHEY and CDR2 SVGAGI. V was trimmed by 4 bases and J by 9 bases, leaving 16 bases between them.